This T cell receptor (beta chain) was captured by sequencing in a study of T cell responses to AZD1222 COVID-19 vaccine. Produced via immunoSEQ multiplex PCR; TCRdb's table is partial and in-frame only. The repertoire holds about 200,000 clones, with approximately 90% as singletons. The germline V and J ends were trimmed by 1 base and 2 bases, with 12 bases remaining between them. Germline V gene sequence: CDR1 KGHSH, CDR2 LQKENI. The CDR3 runs 16 residues. This sequence joins TRBV18 and TRBJ1-3; D uncertain. The sequence derives from an adult who received the AZD1222 COVID-19 vaccine. The sample in question was peripheral blood, obtained 28 days after the second AZD1222 dose. The CDR3 loop reads CASSPLAATTGNTIYF. In DNA, the CDR3 is TGTGCCAGCTCACCACTCGCAGCTACAACTGGAAACACCATATATTTT. The full variable domain, its missing parts supplied by reference TRBV18 and TRBJ1-3, is NAGVMQNPRHLVRRRGQEARLRCSPMKGHSHVYWYRQLPEEGLKFMVYLQKENIIDESGMPKERFSAEFPKEGPSILRIQQVVRGDSAAYFCASSPLAATTGNTIYFGEGSWLTVV.